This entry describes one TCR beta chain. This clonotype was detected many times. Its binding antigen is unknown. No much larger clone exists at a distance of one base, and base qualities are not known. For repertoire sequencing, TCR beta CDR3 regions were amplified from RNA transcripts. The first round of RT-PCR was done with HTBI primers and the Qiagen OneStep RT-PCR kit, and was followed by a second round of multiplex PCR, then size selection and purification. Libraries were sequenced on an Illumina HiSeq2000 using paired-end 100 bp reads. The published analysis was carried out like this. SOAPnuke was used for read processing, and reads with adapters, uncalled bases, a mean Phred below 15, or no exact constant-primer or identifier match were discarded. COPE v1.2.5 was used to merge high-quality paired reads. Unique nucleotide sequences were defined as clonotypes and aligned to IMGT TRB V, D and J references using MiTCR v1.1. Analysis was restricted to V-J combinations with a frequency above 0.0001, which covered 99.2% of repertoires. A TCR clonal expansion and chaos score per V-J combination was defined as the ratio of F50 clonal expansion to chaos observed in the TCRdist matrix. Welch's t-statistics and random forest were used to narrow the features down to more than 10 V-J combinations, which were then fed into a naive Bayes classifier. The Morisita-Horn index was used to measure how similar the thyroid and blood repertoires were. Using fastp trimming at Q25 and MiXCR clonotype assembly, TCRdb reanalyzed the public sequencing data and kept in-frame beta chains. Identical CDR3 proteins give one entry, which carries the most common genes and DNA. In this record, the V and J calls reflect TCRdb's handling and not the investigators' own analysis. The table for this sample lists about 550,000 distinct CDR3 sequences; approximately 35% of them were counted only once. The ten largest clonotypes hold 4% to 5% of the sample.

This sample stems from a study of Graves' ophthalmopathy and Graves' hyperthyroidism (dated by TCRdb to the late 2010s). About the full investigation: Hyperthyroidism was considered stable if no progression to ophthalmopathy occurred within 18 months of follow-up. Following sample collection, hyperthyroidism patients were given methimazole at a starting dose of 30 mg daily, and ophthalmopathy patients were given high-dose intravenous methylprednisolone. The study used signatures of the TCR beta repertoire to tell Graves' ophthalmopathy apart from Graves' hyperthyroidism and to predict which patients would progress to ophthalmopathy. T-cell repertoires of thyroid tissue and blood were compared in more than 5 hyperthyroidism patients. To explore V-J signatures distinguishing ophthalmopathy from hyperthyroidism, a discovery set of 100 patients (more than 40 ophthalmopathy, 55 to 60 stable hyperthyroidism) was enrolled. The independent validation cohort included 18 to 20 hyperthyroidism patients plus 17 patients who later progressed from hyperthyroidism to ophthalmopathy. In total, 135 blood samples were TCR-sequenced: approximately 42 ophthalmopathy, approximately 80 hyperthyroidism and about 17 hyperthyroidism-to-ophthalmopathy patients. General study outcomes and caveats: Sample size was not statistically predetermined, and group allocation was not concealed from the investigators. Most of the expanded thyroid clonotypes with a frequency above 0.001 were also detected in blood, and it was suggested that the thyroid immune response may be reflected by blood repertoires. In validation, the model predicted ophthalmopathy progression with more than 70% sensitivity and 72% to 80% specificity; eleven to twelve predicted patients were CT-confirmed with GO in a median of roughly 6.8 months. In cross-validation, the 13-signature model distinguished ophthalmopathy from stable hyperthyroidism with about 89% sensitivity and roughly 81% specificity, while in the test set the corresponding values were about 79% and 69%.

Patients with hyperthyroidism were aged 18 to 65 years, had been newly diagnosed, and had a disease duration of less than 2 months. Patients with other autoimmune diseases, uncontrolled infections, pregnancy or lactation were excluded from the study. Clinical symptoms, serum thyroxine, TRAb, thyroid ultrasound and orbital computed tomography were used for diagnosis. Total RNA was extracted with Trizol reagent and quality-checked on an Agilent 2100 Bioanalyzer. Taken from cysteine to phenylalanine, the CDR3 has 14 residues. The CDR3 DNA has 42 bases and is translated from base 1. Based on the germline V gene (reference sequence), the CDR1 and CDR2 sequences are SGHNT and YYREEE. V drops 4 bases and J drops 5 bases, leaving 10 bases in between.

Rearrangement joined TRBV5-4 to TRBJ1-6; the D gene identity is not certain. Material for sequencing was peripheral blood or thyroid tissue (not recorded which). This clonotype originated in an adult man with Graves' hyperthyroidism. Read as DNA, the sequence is TGTGCCAGCAGCCTTGGCCGGGATAATTCACCCCTCCACTTT. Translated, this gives CASSLGRDNSPLHF. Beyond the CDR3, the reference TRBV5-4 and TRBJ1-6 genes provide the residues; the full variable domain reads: ETGVTQSPTHLIKTRGQQVTLRCSSQSGHNTVSWYQQALGQGPQFIFQYYREEENGRGNFPPRFSGLQFPNYSSELNVNALELDDSALYLCASSLGRDNSPLHFGNGTRLTVT.